This is a list of T cell receptor beta chains from one sample in a study of cytomegalovirus exposure and HLA in healthy donors. Assay used: immunoSEQ multiplex PCR; TCRdb lists only in-frame clones, some missing. The repertoire consists of more than 95,000 clones, with about nine tenths occurring once and the leading ten covering about 2%. The sample consisted of PBMCs. These receptors were taken from a woman between 18 and 30 years old in good health and CMV-seronegative. The CDR3 runs from the conserved cysteine through the conserved F or W. The D gene is left open where the match is weak. A row's size may be missing; if present it is once, few, many or a size class.

DNA: TGTGCCAGCAGTTTTAATGAGGGTAACTATGGCTACACCTTC; CDR3: CASSFNEGNYGYTF; D: NA; size: NA; J: TRBJ1-2; V: TRBV28
DNA: TGTGCCAGCAGTGAGGGCCGTGACGCCGGGGAGCTGTTTTTT; CDR3: CASSEGRDAGELFF; D: NA; size: few; J: TRBJ2-2; V: TRBV25-1
DNA: TGTGCCAGCAGCTCCCGCGTAGCGGGAGGACAGGATGAGCAGTTCTTC; CDR3: CASSSRVAGGQDEQFF; D: TRBD2; size: once; J: TRBJ2-1; V: TRBV9
DNA: TGTGCCAGCAGCTTAAGGGCGGGAGTGGGCGATGAGCAGTTCTTC; CDR3: CASSLRAGVGDEQFF; D: TRBD2; size: NA; J: TRBJ2-1; V: TRBV7-9
DNA: TGTGCCAGCAGTTTAGGGACAGACTATGGCTACACCTTC; CDR3: CASSLGTDYGYTF; D: TRBD1; size: NA; J: TRBJ1-2; V: TRBV28
DNA: TGCGCCAGCAGCCGTCCCGGGACAGGAGACTACGAGCAGTACTTC; CDR3: CASSRPGTGDYEQYF; D: TRBD1; size: NA; J: TRBJ2-7; V: TRBV4-1
DNA: TGTGCCAGCAGCCCGGGACTCGCCTACGAGCAGTACTTC; CDR3: CASSPGLAYEQYF; D: NA; size: NA; J: TRBJ2-7; V: TRBV5-6
DNA: TGTGCCAGCTCCCCGCCGGGACAGGGGGCAAGCGAGCAGTACTTC; CDR3: CASSPPGQGASEQYF; D: NA; size: once; J: TRBJ2-7; V: TRBV12-1
DNA: TGTGCCAGCATAGAAGGGGTGGCTAGCGGGACTATTGAGCAGTTCTTC; CDR3: CASIEGVASGTIEQFF; D: TRBD2; size: NA; J: TRBJ2-1; V: TRBV2
DNA: TGTGCCAGCAGCCCCGATAGCGGGTCTTTCACAGATACGCAGTATTTT; CDR3: CASSPDSGSFTDTQYF; D: TRBD2; size: NA; J: TRBJ2-3; V: TRBV7-8
DNA: TGCGCCAGCAGCTTGACCCCTAGCGGGAACTCCTACGAGCAGTACTTC; CDR3: CASSLTPSGNSYEQYF; D: TRBD2; size: NA; J: TRBJ2-7; V: TRBV5-1
DNA: TGTGCCAGCAGCGTAACAGATACGCAGTATTTT; CDR3: CASSVTDTQYF; D: NA; size: NA; J: TRBJ2-3; V: TRBV7-9
DNA: TGTGCCAGTACCCGACCGCGGCTAGCGGGAGTTGAGCAGTTCTTC; CDR3: CASTRPRLAGVEQFF; D: TRBD2; size: NA; J: TRBJ2-1; V: TRBV19
DNA: TGTGCCAGCAGCTTGCGGGGCCAAGAGACCCAGTACTTC; CDR3: CASSLRGQETQYF; D: NA; size: NA; J: TRBJ2-5; V: TRBV5-6
DNA: TGCGCCAGCAGCAATACAGCGGGAGGATACAATGAGCAGTTCTTC; CDR3: CASSNTAGGYNEQFF; D: TRBD2; size: NA; J: TRBJ2-1; V: TRBV5-1
DNA: TGTGCCAGCAGCCGCGGCGGAGAGAACGAGCAGTACTTC; CDR3: CASSRGGENEQYF; D: NA; size: NA; J: TRBJ2-7; V: TRBV7-8
DNA: TGTGCCACCAGAGGACTAGAGGGCGGGGAGCTGTTTTTT; CDR3: CATRGLEGGELFF; D: TRBD2; size: NA; J: TRBJ2-2; V: TRBV19
DNA: TGTGCCAGCAAGCCGCAGGGGGCTGGCGGGGAGCTGTTTTTT; CDR3: CASKPQGAGGELFF; D: TRBD1; size: NA; J: TRBJ2-2; V: TRBV6-1
DNA: TGCGCCAGCAGCCAACTGGACAGTAACTATGGCTACACCTTC; CDR3: CASSQLDSNYGYTF; D: NA; size: NA; J: TRBJ1-2; V: TRBV4-1
DNA: TGTGCCAGCATTGCAATACCTCACAGGGGGTTTGAGCAGTACTTC; CDR3: CASIAIPHRGFEQYF; D: TRBD1; size: once; J: TRBJ2-7; V: TRBV28
DNA: TGTGCCAGCAGGGCAGCGGATCAGCCCCAGCATTTT; CDR3: CASRAADQPQHF; D: NA; size: NA; J: TRBJ1-5; V: TRBV6-5
DNA: TGTGCCAGTAGTAAAACCGGGTTCTCTGGAAACACCATATATTTT; CDR3: CASSKTGFSGNTIYF; D: NA; size: few; J: TRBJ1-3; V: TRBV19
DNA: TGCGCCAGCAGCTTGATTGCCGGGGGGAATCAGCCCCAGCATTTT; CDR3: CASSLIAGGNQPQHF; D: NA; size: NA; J: TRBJ1-5; V: TRBV5-1
DNA: TGTGCCTTACACCAGGGGGGTAAACCTAGCTACGAGCAGTACTTC; CDR3: CALHQGGKPSYEQYF; D: NA; size: NA; J: TRBJ2-7; V: TRBV19
DNA: TGCGCCAGCAGCGAAAGGGACAGCCCGCCGGAGACCCAGTACTTC; CDR3: CASSERDSPPETQYF; D: TRBD1; size: NA; J: TRBJ2-5; V: TRBV5-1
DNA: TGTGCCAGTAGTATCGGTTGGGGCAGCATGAACACTGAAGCTTTCTTT; CDR3: CASSIGWGSMNTEAFF; D: NA; size: NA; J: TRBJ1-1; V: TRBV19
DNA: TGTGCCAGCAGAGCGGGAGGCCGAGATACGCAGTATTTT; CDR3: CASRAGGRDTQYF; D: TRBD2; size: NA; J: TRBJ2-3; V: TRBV2
DNA: TGTGCCAGCAGTTACCCGGGGGGAAATGGCTACACCTTC; CDR3: CASSYPGGNGYTF; D: NA; size: NA; J: TRBJ1-2; V: TRBV6-5
DNA: TGCGCCAGCAGCTCTAGCCCCTACGAGCAGTACTTC; CDR3: CASSSSPYEQYF; D: NA; size: few; J: TRBJ2-7; V: TRBV5-1
DNA: TGCGCCAGCAGCTTCAATCTCGGCGGGGAGCTGTTTTTT; CDR3: CASSFNLGGELFF; D: NA; size: NA; J: TRBJ2-2; V: TRBV5-1
DNA: TGTGCCACCCAGCGGGAGGATGTCTGGAACACTGAAGCTTTCTTT; CDR3: CATQREDVWNTEAFF; D: NA; size: few; J: TRBJ1-1; V: TRBV5-5
DNA: TGTGCCAGCAGCTTAGGCTTCACTAGCGGGCTCTACGAGCAGTACTTC; CDR3: CASSLGFTSGLYEQYF; D: TRBD2; size: NA; J: TRBJ2-7; V: TRBV13
DNA: TGCGCCAGCAGCCAAGGGAACAGTTTCCTAGCCAAAAACATTCAGTACTTC; CDR3: CASSQGNSFLAKNIQYF; D: NA; size: NA; J: TRBJ2-4; V: TRBV4-1
DNA: TGTGCCAGCAGTGCCCCGGGACTAGTCATCTACGAGCAGTACTTC; CDR3: CASSAPGLVIYEQYF; D: TRBD2; size: once; J: TRBJ2-7; V: TRBV6-1
DNA: TGTGCCAGCAGCCACCGCGGGGGGCGCATATTCAACTATGGCTACACCTTC; CDR3: CASSHRGGRIFNYGYTF; D: NA; size: NA; J: TRBJ1-2; V: TRBV9
DNA: TGTGCCAGCAGCCCAAGGGGCGAGCAGTACTTC; CDR3: CASSPRGEQYF; D: NA; size: NA; J: TRBJ2-7; V: TRBV11-2
DNA: TGTGCCATCATCTGGGACAGGGGGAGCAATGAGCAGTTCTTC; CDR3: CAIIWDRGSNEQFF; D: TRBD1; size: NA; J: TRBJ2-1; V: TRBV10-3
DNA: TGTGCCAGCAGTTACTACGGTTCCCAAGAGACCCAGTACTTC; CDR3: CASSYYGSQETQYF; D: NA; size: once; J: TRBJ2-5; V: TRBV6-5
DNA: TGTGCCAGTAGTATAGTCCTTTGGACAGGGCCGAAAAATAGCAATCAGCCCCAGCATTTT; CDR3: CASSIVLWTGPKNSNQPQHF; D: TRBD1; size: NA; J: TRBJ1-5; V: TRBV19
DNA: TGTGCCATCAGGACTAGCGGGAGTTACTCCTACGAGCAGTACTTC; CDR3: CAIRTSGSYSYEQYF; D: TRBD2; size: NA; J: TRBJ2-7; V: TRBV10-3
DNA: TGCGCCAGCAGTCAATCGAGCAGGGCTACTGAAGCTTTCTTT; CDR3: CASSQSSRATEAFF; D: NA; size: NA; J: TRBJ1-1; V: TRBV23-1
DNA: TGTGCCAGCATCAAAACTGGTTACAATGAGCAGTTCTTC; CDR3: CASIKTGYNEQFF; D: NA; size: NA; J: TRBJ2-1; V: TRBV6-1
DNA: TGTGCCATCAGTGACCCACTAGCGGGAGGGCGTAGGGACATTCAGTACTTC; CDR3: CAISDPLAGGRRDIQYF; D: TRBD2; size: NA; J: TRBJ2-4; V: TRBV10-3
DNA: TGTGCCAGCGGACCGGGACGGGGGAAGTTCTTC; CDR3: CASGPGRGKFF; D: NA; size: NA; J: TRBJ2-1; V: TRBV27
DNA: TGTGCCAGTAGTTCCATACAGGGGGCCACCTACGAGCAGTACTTC; CDR3: CASSSIQGATYEQYF; D: TRBD1; size: once; J: TRBJ2-7; V: TRBV19
DNA: TGTGCCAGTAGACCGAGCGGGGGGGGCGAGCAGTACTTC; CDR3: CASRPSGGGEQYF; D: TRBD2; size: NA; J: TRBJ2-7; V: TRBV19
DNA: TGTGCCAGCAGGGACAGGGACTACGAGCAGTACTTC; CDR3: CASRDRDYEQYF; D: TRBD1; size: NA; J: TRBJ2-7; V: TRBV6-6
DNA: TGTGCCAGCACCCCGAAGCGGGAGTACACCGGGGAGCTGTTTTTT; CDR3: CASTPKREYTGELFF; D: TRBD2; size: NA; J: TRBJ2-2; V: TRBV7-9
DNA: TGTGCCAGCAGTGAAAACCGGGGGGGACTGATGAATGAGTTGCAGTTCTTC; CDR3: CASSENRGGLMNELQFF; D: TRBD2; size: NA; J: TRBJ2-1; V: TRBV6-1
DNA: TGTGCTTCCGGGAACACTGAAGCTTTCTTT; CDR3: CASGNTEAFF; D: NA; size: NA; J: TRBJ1-1; V: TRBV7-8
DNA: TGTGCCAGCAGCGTAGCAGCGGGCCCTTCCTACGAGCAGTACTTC; CDR3: CASSVAAGPSYEQYF; D: NA; size: NA; J: TRBJ2-7; V: TRBV9
DNA: TGTGCCAGCAGCGGCCAGAAGGAATGGGAGATCGGGGGCTACACCTTC; CDR3: CASSGQKEWEIGGYTF; D: NA; size: NA; J: TRBJ1-2; V: TRBV9
DNA: TGTGCCAGTAGGAAGGGACACCCGAGCAATCAGCCCCAGCATTTT; CDR3: CASRKGHPSNQPQHF; D: NA; size: NA; J: TRBJ1-5; V: TRBV19
DNA: TGCGCCAGCAGCCAAGATCTAGGATCCTACGAGCAGTACTTC; CDR3: CASSQDLGSYEQYF; D: NA; size: NA; J: TRBJ2-7; V: TRBV4-1